This is a list of T cell receptor beta chains from one sample in a study of identical twins. Each CDR3 protein is one row after TCRdb ran MiXCR on the 5' RACE reads. The sample lists hundreds of thousands of distinct CDR3 sequences, approximately 13% occurring once. These data were also filed under a second study, of yellow fever vaccine responses in identical twins.

Specimen: PBMCs. Receptor source: a woman between 18 and 30 years old in good health. The CDR3 runs from the conserved cysteine through the conserved F or W. A D gene is named only where the DNA matches it firmly. Only part of the rows carry a size: once, few, many, or a class if the clone is expanded.

CDR3 protein,CDR3 DNA,clone size,CDR3 length,V gene,D gene,J gene
CASTRQYQETQYF,TGTGCCAGCACCCGACAGTACCAAGAGACCCAGTACTTC,.,13,TRBV6-6,.,TRBJ2-5
CSVEDFTANTGELFF,TGCAGCGTTGAAGATTTCACAGCCAACACCGGGGAGCTGTTTTTT,.,15,TRBV29-1,.,TRBJ2-2
CASSLYRQDDSNQPQHF,TGTGCCAGCAGTCTTTATAGACAGGATGATAGCAATCAGCCCCAGCATTTT,few,17,TRBV6-1,.,TRBJ1-5
CATSDPGGNSYNEQFF,TGTGCCACCAGTGATCCCGGGGGAAACTCCTACAATGAGCAGTTCTTC,many,16,TRBV24-1,.,TRBJ2-1
CASSLGTSSGNTIYF,TGTGCCAGCAGCTTAGGCACGAGCTCTGGAAACACCATATATTTT,many,15,TRBV7-8,.,TRBJ1-3
CASSHRLLAGDGETQYF,TGTGCCAGCAGCCATCGCCTCCTAGCGGGAGACGGGGAGACCCAGTACTTC,once,17,TRBV7-7,TRBD2,TRBJ2-5
CASSRAFGGNEQFF,TGTGCCAGCAGCCGGGCCTTCGGAGGGAATGAGCAGTTCTTC,few,14,TRBV12-3/TRBV12-4,.,TRBJ2-1
CASSHRQSSEQYF,TGCGCCAGCAGCCACAGACAGTCCTCCGAGCAGTACTTC,.,13,TRBV5-1,.,TRBJ2-7
CASSDWSEAYEQYF,TGTGCCAGCAGTGATTGGAGCGAAGCCTACGAGCAGTACTTC,few,14,TRBV2,.,TRBJ2-7
CASSQRDRGEETQYF,TGTGCCAGCAGCCAACGGGACAGGGGAGAGGAGACCCAGTACTTC,.,15,TRBV7-9,TRBD1,TRBJ2-5
CSVEGSGVSYNEQFF,TGCAGCGTTGAAGGTAGCGGGGTTTCCTACAATGAGCAGTTCTTC,.,15,TRBV29-1,TRBD2,TRBJ2-1
CASGLSTDTQYF,TGTGCCAGCGGGCTTTCCACAGATACGCAGTATTTT,.,12,TRBV12-3/TRBV12-4,.,TRBJ2-3
CASSPGTSGRANEQFF,TGTGCCAGCAGCCCGGGGACTAGCGGGAGGGCTAATGAGCAGTTCTTC,.,16,TRBV7-7,TRBD2,TRBJ2-1
CSVDRVGGYTF,TGCAGCGTTGATAGGGTGGGTGGCTACACCTTC,.,11,TRBV29-1,.,TRBJ1-2
CASSTDLLSGANVLTF,TGTGCCAGCAGCACGGACCTCCTCTCTGGGGCAAACGTCCTGACTTTC,.,16,TRBV11-2,.,TRBJ2-6
CAISEPGLAGALGQFF,TGTGCCATCAGTGAGCCGGGACTAGCGGGCGCCCTGGGGCAGTTCTTC,many,16,TRBV10-3,TRBD2,TRBJ2-1
CASSLALVGEETQYF,TGTGCCAGCAGTTTAGCGCTGGTGGGGGAAGAGACCCAGTACTTC,many,15,TRBV12-3/TRBV12-4,.,TRBJ2-5
CSARPPGTTPETQYF,TGCAGTGCTAGACCCCCGGGGACCACCCCAGAGACCCAGTACTTC,.,15,TRBV20-1,.,TRBJ2-5
CASSRDRDVTEAFF,TGTGCCAGCAGCCGGGACAGGGACGTTACTGAAGCTTTCTTT,many,14,TRBV6-1,TRBD1,TRBJ1-1
CASSPLGQGTDTQYF,TGTGCCAGCTCACCTTTGGGACAGGGGACAGATACGCAGTATTTT,.,15,TRBV18,TRBD1,TRBJ2-3
CASSLSGQLYEQYF,TGTGCCAGCAGTTTATCGGGACAGCTCTACGAGCAGTACTTC,.,14,TRBV12-3/TRBV12-4,TRBD1,TRBJ2-7
CSARSGSYNEQFF,TGCAGTGCTAGATCCGGATCCTACAATGAGCAGTTCTTC,many,13,TRBV20-1,.,TRBJ2-1
CATSRASLGFEQPQHF,TGTGCCACCAGCAGAGCATCCTTAGGGTTTGAGCAGCCCCAGCATTTT,few,16,TRBV15,.,TRBJ1-5
CASSDSGSFTDTQYF,TGTGCCAGCAGCGATAGCGGGAGCTTCACAGATACGCAGTATTTT,.,15,TRBV9,TRBD2,TRBJ2-3
CASSQVPGALRDGYTF,TGTGCCAGCAGCCAAGTCCCCGGTGCCCTGCGGGATGGCTACACCTTC,.,16,TRBV3-1,.,TRBJ1-2
CASSPASGTGAQETQYF,TGTGCCAGCAGTCCGGCCTCCGGGACAGGGGCTCAAGAGACCCAGTACTTC,few,17,TRBV28,TRBD1,TRBJ2-5
CSARPYTYNEQFF,TGCAGTGCTAGACCTTACACCTACAATGAGCAGTTCTTC,many,13,TRBV20-1,.,TRBJ2-1
CASSFRFQETQYF,TGTGCCAGCAGCTTCAGATTCCAAGAGACCCAGTACTTC,few,13,TRBV7-2,.,TRBJ2-5
CASSQAAAIYF,TGTGCCAGCAGCCAAGCGGCGGCCATCTACTTT,many,11,TRBV3-1,.,TRBJ1-1
CASQTGTYEQYF,TGTGCCAGTCAGACTGGAACCTACGAGCAGTACTTC,few,12,TRBV2,.,TRBJ2-7
CASSRRGTNQPQHF,TGTGCCAGCAGCCGCAGGGGTACCAATCAGCCCCAGCATTTT,few,14,TRBV3-1,.,TRBJ1-5
CSARVQGGELKYGYTF,TGCAGTGCTAGGGTGCAGGGAGGAGAACTAAAGTATGGCTACACCTTC,.,16,TRBV20-1,.,TRBJ1-2
CATSDSRDTYNEQFF,TGTGCCACCAGTGATTCTCGGGACACCTACAATGAGCAGTTCTTC,many,15,TRBV24-1,.,TRBJ2-1
CASSYVGAPEQFF,TGTGCCAGCAGTTACGTGGGGGCGCCTGAGCAGTTCTTC,.,13,TRBV6-2/TRBV6-3,.,TRBJ2-1
CASGSGGPTYNEQFF,TGTGCCAGCGGGAGCGGGGGGCCAACCTACAATGAGCAGTTCTTC,few,15,TRBV12-3/TRBV12-4,TRBD2,TRBJ2-1
CASSQLEPNTGELFF,TGTGCCAGCAGCCAACTCGAGCCGAACACCGGGGAGCTGTTTTTT,.,15,TRBV14,.,TRBJ2-2
CASSPRPSEQYF,TGTGCCAGCAGCCCTCGGCCCAGCGAGCAGTACTTC,.,12,TRBV6-5,.,TRBJ2-7
CASDSSGAVEDEQFF,TGTGCCAGTGACTCGAGCGGGGCCGTCGAGGATGAGCAGTTCTTC,few,15,TRBV28,TRBD2,TRBJ2-1
CASSQGQESSYEQYF,TGTGCCAGCAGTCAGGGACAGGAGAGCTCCTACGAGCAGTACTTC,.,15,TRBV2,TRBD1,TRBJ2-7
CASSQDGGTNYNEQFF,TGTGCCAGCAGCCAAGATGGAGGGACTAACTACAATGAGCAGTTCTTC,few,16,TRBV4-2,TRBD2,TRBJ2-1
CASSAQGQGYNEQFF,TGTGCCAGCAGTGCCCAGGGACAGGGTTACAATGAGCAGTTCTTC,few,15,TRBV2,TRBD1,TRBJ2-1
CASSLGSRTQETQYF,TGCGCCAGCAGCTTGGGCTCCAGAACTCAAGAGACCCAGTACTTC,.,15,TRBV5-1,.,TRBJ2-5
CASSLRLAGDTGELFF,TGTGCCAGCAGCCTCCGACTAGCGGGGGACACCGGGGAGCTGTTTTTT,.,16,TRBV7-2,TRBD2,TRBJ2-2
CASSFQDFSNQPQHF,TGTGCCAGCAGCTTCCAGGACTTTAGCAATCAGCCCCAGCATTTT,few,15,TRBV6-2/TRBV6-3,.,TRBJ1-5
CASSPSPTSPETQYF,TGTGCCAGCAGCCCATCCCCCACTAGCCCGGAGACCCAGTACTTC,.,15,TRBV4-2,.,TRBJ2-5
CASSRDRGLLETQYF,TGTGCCAGCAGCCGGGACAGGGGGCTGCTAGAGACCCAGTACTTC,few,15,TRBV5-6,TRBD1,TRBJ2-5